The subject of this entry is one T cell receptor (beta chain). Its specificity is not known. Adjacent lung was taken at least 2 cm from the tumor margin, free of atypia. The sample belongs to a study of T cells in localized non-small cell lung cancer. Overall study results and limits: With higher T cell density in blood came longer overall survival. Heterogeneity within the tumor remains possible, as just one region underwent sequencing. The highest T cell clonality was in uninvolved adjacent lung, above tumor.

Between the trimmed V and J ends, which lost 8 bases and 3 bases, there was a span of 22 bases. The V gene's germline CDR1 is MDHEN and CDR2 SYDVKM. The length of the CDR3 is 17 residues. Using immunoSEQ multiplex PCR, the repertoire was profiled, and TCRdb retains in-frame clones only, with some absent. The sample consists of 2,500 to 3,500 clones, 39% of them appearing once. This receptor was taken from a woman aged 40-70 years with stage I lung adenocarcinoma. This material consisted of normal lung tissue next to the tumor, taken before any cancer treatment. V is TRBV28 and J is TRBJ1-4; D gene ambiguous. In DNA form, the CDR3 reads TGTGCCAGCCTCTCCTGGGGTGGGAGTGCGGCTAATGAAAAACTGTTTTTT. Encoded protein: CASLSWGGSAANEKLFF.